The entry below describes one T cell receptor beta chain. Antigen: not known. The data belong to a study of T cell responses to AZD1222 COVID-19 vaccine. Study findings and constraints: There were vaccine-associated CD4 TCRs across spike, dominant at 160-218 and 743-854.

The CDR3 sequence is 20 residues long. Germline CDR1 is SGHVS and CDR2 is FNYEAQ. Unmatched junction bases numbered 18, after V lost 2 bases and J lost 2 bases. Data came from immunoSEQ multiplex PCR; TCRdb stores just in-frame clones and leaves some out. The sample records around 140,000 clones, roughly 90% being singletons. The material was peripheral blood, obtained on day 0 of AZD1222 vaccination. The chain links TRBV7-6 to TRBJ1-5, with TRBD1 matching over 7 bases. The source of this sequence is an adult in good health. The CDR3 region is CASSLKPVTQGVWGNQPQHF. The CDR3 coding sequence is TGTGCCAGCAGCTTAAAGCCGGTCACCCAGGGGGTGTGGGGCAATCAGCCCCAGCATTTT.